Listed below are T cell receptor beta chains from one sample, sequenced in a study of CD8 T cells in ankylosing spondylitis. TCRdb re-called the 5' RACE reads through MiXCR, storing one row per CDR3 protein. The data contain 500,000 to 650,000 distinct CDR3 sequences, about 5.4% of them singletons. The sequenced sample consisted of blood, either unsorted or a sorted T cell fraction (not recorded which). The receptor set was obtained from a male donor with ankylosing spondylitis. The CDR3 runs from the conserved cysteine through the conserved F or W. Each record gives: clone size, V gene, CDR3 length, D gene, J gene, CDR3 protein, CDR3 DNA. A D gene is named only where the DNA matches it firmly. Clone size is shown for a subset of rows, as once, few, many or a class of expanded clone.

many	TRBV20-1	14	.	TRBJ1-3	CSARDIGVWNTIYF	TGCAGTGCTAGAGATATCGGGGTGTGGAACACCATATATTTT
many	TRBV6-1	15	.	TRBJ2-3	CASSAGTWSTDTQYF	TGTGCCAGCAGTGCCGGGACTTGGAGCACAGATACGCAGTATTTT
many	TRBV5-1	16	TRBD2	TRBJ2-1	CASSLGAGDSYNEQFF	TGCGCCAGCAGCTTGGGGGCGGGAGACTCCTACAATGAGCAGTTCTTC
many	TRBV25-1	14	.	TRBJ1-5	CASSAQNSNQPQHF	TGTGCCAGCAGTGCGCAGAATAGCAATCAGCCCCAGCATTTT
many	TRBV7-9	15	TRBD1	TRBJ2-2	CASSRGQTNTGELFF	TGTGCCAGCAGCCGGGGACAGACGAACACCGGGGAGCTGTTTTTT
many	TRBV20-1	15	.	TRBJ1-1	CSALGIGRGNTEAFF	TGCAGTGCCCTAGGTATAGGCAGGGGGAACACTGAAGCTTTCTTT
many	TRBV5-1	15	.	TRBJ2-3	CASSADTGRVYTQYF	TGCGCCAGCAGCGCAGACACGGGTCGGGTATATACGCAGTATTTT
many	TRBV25-1	14	.	TRBJ1-4	CASSEWEGREKLFF	TGTGCCAGCAGTGAGTGGGAGGGGCGAGAAAAACTGTTTTTT
many	TRBV28	11	.	TRBJ2-4	CASSQINIQYF	TGTGCCAGCAGTCAAATAAACATTCAGTACTTC
many	TRBV12-3/TRBV12-4	15	TRBD1	TRBJ2-7	CASSSEGTGRGEQYF	TGTGCCAGCAGTTCCGAAGGGACAGGGCGCGGCGAGCAGTACTTC
many	TRBV6-2/TRBV6-3	17	.	TRBJ2-1	CASSFGPGPSYGDEQFF	TGTGCCAGCAGTTTCGGACCGGGACCCAGCTATGGGGATGAGCAGTTCTTC
.	TRBV6-2/TRBV6-3	14	TRBD1	TRBJ2-1	CASSYVGTANEQFF	TGTGCCAGCAGTTACGTAGGGACAGCTAATGAGCAGTTCTTC
many	TRBV28	16	.	TRBJ1-4	CASSFVDGGANEKLFF	TGTGCCAGCAGTTTCGTAGACGGGGGGGCTAATGAAAAACTGTTTTTT
few	TRBV7-2	16	TRBD2	TRBJ2-1	CASSSHPQRDYNEQFF	TGTGCCAGCAGCTCCCACCCCCAGCGGGACTACAATGAGCAGTTCTTC
many	TRBV15	16	TRBD1	TRBJ1-3	CATSREGRGPGNTIYF	TGTGCCACCAGCAGAGAGGGTAGGGGGCCTGGAAACACCATATATTTT
many	TRBV6-2/TRBV6-3	16	.	TRBJ1-1	CASSYSIAATNTEAFF	TGTGCCAGCAGTTACTCGATCGCGGCTACGAACACTGAAGCTTTCTTT
many	TRBV5-1	15	.	TRBJ2-7	CASSLRDLRGGEQYF	TGCGCCAGCAGCTTGCGGGACCTCCGTGGCGGCGAGCAGTACTTC
many	TRBV29-1	11	.	TRBJ2-7	CSVWTVYEQYF	TGCAGCGTCTGGACCGTTTACGAGCAGTACTTC
few	TRBV24-1	13	.	TRBJ1-5	CATSDSLEWPQHF	TGTGCCACCAGTGATTCGCTTGAATGGCCCCAGCATTTT
few	TRBV12-3/TRBV12-4	13	TRBD1	TRBJ2-7	CASAVGTAYEQYF	TGTGCCAGCGCCGTTGGGACAGCCTACGAGCAGTACTTC
many	TRBV27	15	TRBD2	TRBJ2-3	CASRTLAGLSDTQYF	TGTGCCAGTAGGACCTTAGCGGGGTTATCAGATACGCAGTATTTT
many	TRBV4-3	16	TRBD1	TRBJ2-5	CASSQDLRTGGETQYF	TGCGCCAGCAGCCAAGATCTTAGAACAGGGGGAGAGACCCAGTACTTC
many	TRBV29-1	14	TRBD2	TRBJ2-1	CSVSSGRLYNEQFF	TGCAGCGTTAGTAGCGGGAGGTTATATAATGAGCAGTTCTTC
.	TRBV5-1	16	.	TRBJ2-5	CASSLGLVGAQETQYF	TGCGCCAGCAGCTTGGGACTAGTGGGGGCCCAAGAGACCCAGTACTTC
many	TRBV29-1	20	.	TRBJ1-1	CSVEGHSRQRLQGRYTEAFF	TGCAGCGTTGAAGGTCACAGCAGGCAACGGCTCCAGGGAAGGTATACTGAAGCTTTCTTT
.	TRBV12-3/TRBV12-4	15	TRBD1	TRBJ1-5	CASILTGDSNQPQHF	TGTGCCAGCATCCTCACAGGGGATAGCAATCAGCCCCAGCATTTT
many	TRBV9	16	TRBD2	TRBJ2-3	CASRRTSGPLGDTQYF	TGTGCCAGCAGGCGGACTAGCGGCCCTTTGGGAGATACGCAGTATTTT
.	TRBV3-1	15	TRBD2	TRBJ2-3	CASSQDLRGGDTQYF	TGTGCCAGCAGCCAAGATCTCCGGGGGGGAGATACGCAGTATTTT
few	TRBV12-3/TRBV12-4	15	TRBD2	TRBJ2-5	CASSPSRGGEETQYF	TGTGCCAGCAGTCCCTCCCGCGGGGGGGAAGAGACCCAGTACTTC
many	TRBV9	14	.	TRBJ2-3	CASSGTPSTDTQYF	TGTGCCAGCAGCGGGACACCTAGCACAGATACGCAGTATTTT
.	TRBV24-1	16	TRBD2	TRBJ2-5	CATSDPSGGFTETQYF	TGTGCCACCAGTGACCCGAGCGGGGGGTTTACAGAGACCCAGTACTTC
many	TRBV7-2	16	.	TRBJ2-3	CASSLFEGGTPDTQYF	TGTGCCAGCAGCTTATTCGAGGGGGGCACCCCAGATACGCAGTATTTT
many	TRBV4-2	15	.	TRBJ1-5	CASSQGGPRNQPQHF	TGTGCCAGCAGCCAGGGGGGGCCGAGGAATCAGCCCCAGCATTTT
many	TRBV4-3	17	.	TRBJ2-2	CASSQVGWGPGTGELFF	TGCGCCAGCAGCCAAGTGGGGTGGGGACCAGGGACCGGGGAGCTGTTTTTT
many	TRBV6-5	14	TRBD2	TRBJ2-7	CASSSSGTSYEQYF	TGTGCCAGCAGTTCCTCCGGGACTAGCTACGAGCAGTACTTC
many	TRBV7-2	15	.	TRBJ1-5	CASSFVVGSNQPQHF	TGTGCCAGCAGCTTTGTGGTTGGGAGCAATCAGCCCCAGCATTTT
many	TRBV27	15	.	TRBJ1-5	CASSLLGARNQPQHF	TGTGCCAGCAGTTTATTAGGGGCCCGCAATCAGCCCCAGCATTTT
.	TRBV2	18	TRBD1	TRBJ2-5	CAFSSGQGAGTYQETQYF	TGTGCCTTCAGTTCTGGACAGGGGGCAGGGACGTACCAAGAGACCCAGTACTTC
few	TRBV7-2	13	.	TRBJ2-7	CASSLEPRDEQYF	TGTGCCAGCAGCTTAGAGCCTCGAGACGAGCAGTACTTC
many	TRBV7-2	13	.	TRBJ2-2	CASSLARRGELFF	TGTGCCAGCAGCTTAGCGCGAAGGGGGGAGCTGTTTTTT
many	TRBV20-1	11	.	TRBJ1-2	CSASGADGYTF	TGCAGTGCCTCGGGGGCGGATGGCTACACCTTC